This is a list of T cell receptor beta chains from one sample in a study of neurological immune-mediated disorders. TCRdb independently ran MiXCR on the 5' RACE reads; one entry per CDR3 protein. The sample contains 64,000 or so distinct CDR3 sequences, roughly 10% of which appear only once. The sample comprised PBMCs. These receptors were obtained from a man aged 25 to 40 in good health. CDR3s include the opening cysteine and the closing phenylalanine or tryptophan. The order of the fields is clone size, J gene, CDR3 length, V gene, D gene, CDR3 protein, CDR3 DNA. The D gene is left open where the match is weak. The size entry is marked missing in some rows and otherwise reads once, few, many or a size class.

clone_size: many; j_call: TRBJ2-1; cdr3_length: 15; v_call: TRBV7-3; d_call: NA; cdr3_aa: CASSSRGTVRGEQFF; cdr3_nt: TGTGCCAGCAGCTCAAGGGGCACCGTCCGGGGTGAGCAGTTCTTC
clone_size: many; j_call: TRBJ2-5; cdr3_length: 16; v_call: TRBV29-1; d_call: TRBD2; cdr3_aa: CSVDGYQTSGQETQYF; cdr3_nt: TGCAGCGTTGACGGGTACCAGACTAGCGGGCAAGAGACCCAGTACTTC
clone_size: many; j_call: TRBJ2-7; cdr3_length: 14; v_call: TRBV5-1; d_call: TRBD1; cdr3_aa: CASSLTTGVYEQYF; cdr3_nt: TGCGCCAGCAGCCTAACGACAGGGGTCTACGAGCAGTACTTC
clone_size: many; j_call: TRBJ2-1; cdr3_length: 13; v_call: TRBV27; d_call: NA; cdr3_aa: CASSPSQVNEQFF; cdr3_nt: TGTGCCAGCAGTCCATCTCAGGTGAATGAGCAGTTCTTC
clone_size: many; j_call: TRBJ2-2; cdr3_length: 18; v_call: TRBV10-3; d_call: TRBD2; cdr3_aa: CASRQGRLAGEGSGELFF; cdr3_nt: TGTGCCAGCCGACAGGGCCGACTAGCGGGAGAGGGGTCCGGGGAGCTGTTTTTT
clone_size: many; j_call: TRBJ1-1; cdr3_length: 12; v_call: TRBV7-3; d_call: NA; cdr3_aa: CASSQTGKEAFF; cdr3_nt: TGTGCCAGCAGCCAAACAGGGAAGGAAGCTTTCTTT
clone_size: many; j_call: TRBJ1-2; cdr3_length: 16; v_call: TRBV20-1; d_call: NA; cdr3_aa: CSARDSGLDRSGGYTF; cdr3_nt: TGCAGTGCTAGAGATTCGGGGCTAGACAGGAGCGGTGGCTACACCTTC
clone_size: many; j_call: TRBJ2-2; cdr3_length: 15; v_call: TRBV5-1; d_call: NA; cdr3_aa: CASGVASANTGELFF; cdr3_nt: TGCGCCAGCGGCGTGGCTAGCGCAAACACCGGGGAGCTGTTTTTT
clone_size: many; j_call: TRBJ1-5; cdr3_length: 16; v_call: TRBV7-8; d_call: TRBD1; cdr3_aa: CASSLSGTVSNQPQHF; cdr3_nt: TGTGCCAGCAGCTTATCCGGGACAGTTAGCAATCAGCCCCAGCATTTT
clone_size: many; j_call: TRBJ1-1; cdr3_length: 15; v_call: TRBV6-1; d_call: NA; cdr3_aa: CASSETVVGTTEAFF; cdr3_nt: TGTGCCAGCAGTGAGACGGTAGTTGGGACCACTGAAGCTTTCTTT
clone_size: NA; j_call: TRBJ1-6; cdr3_length: 15; v_call: TRBV15; d_call: NA; cdr3_aa: CATSRDVQLGSPLHF; cdr3_nt: TGTGCCACCAGCAGAGATGTACAGTTGGGTTCACCCCTCCACTTT
clone_size: many; j_call: TRBJ2-2; cdr3_length: 17; v_call: TRBV20-1; d_call: TRBD2; cdr3_aa: CSARGSGRARDTGELFF; cdr3_nt: TGCAGTGCTAGGGGTAGCGGGAGGGCCCGGGACACCGGGGAGCTGTTTTTT
clone_size: many; j_call: TRBJ2-1; cdr3_length: 15; v_call: TRBV11-2; d_call: TRBD2; cdr3_aa: CASSFGGGSTNEQFF; cdr3_nt: TGTGCCAGCAGCTTCGGAGGCGGGAGCACCAATGAGCAGTTCTTC
clone_size: many; j_call: TRBJ2-4; cdr3_length: 16; v_call: TRBV4-2; d_call: NA; cdr3_aa: CASSQDRGGVYNIQYF; cdr3_nt: TGTGCCAGCAGCCAAGATAGAGGTGGAGTCTATAACATTCAGTACTTC
clone_size: NA; j_call: TRBJ2-2; cdr3_length: 17; v_call: TRBV7-2; d_call: TRBD2; cdr3_aa: CASSFREGKVNTGELFF; cdr3_nt: TGTGCCAGCAGCTTCCGGGAGGGCAAGGTTAACACCGGGGAGCTGTTTTTT
clone_size: many; j_call: TRBJ2-1; cdr3_length: 16; v_call: TRBV24-1; d_call: TRBD2; cdr3_aa: CATSDLAGGPPHEQFF; cdr3_nt: TGTGCCACCAGTGACCTAGCGGGAGGCCCCCCCCATGAGCAGTTCTTC
clone_size: many; j_call: TRBJ1-4; cdr3_length: 13; v_call: TRBV12-3/TRBV12-4; d_call: NA; cdr3_aa: CASSLMDNEKLFF; cdr3_nt: TGTGCCAGCAGTTTGATGGATAATGAAAAACTGTTTTTT
clone_size: many; j_call: TRBJ2-7; cdr3_length: 15; v_call: TRBV7-2; d_call: NA; cdr3_aa: CASSLLLAGSYEQYF; cdr3_nt: TGTGCCAGCAGCTTGCTTCTCGCGGGGTCCTACGAGCAGTACTTC
clone_size: many; j_call: TRBJ2-7; cdr3_length: 14; v_call: TRBV5-1; d_call: NA; cdr3_aa: CASSLWDSTFEQYF; cdr3_nt: TGCGCCAGCAGCTTGTGGGATTCGACATTCGAGCAGTACTTC
clone_size: many; j_call: TRBJ2-1; cdr3_length: 11; v_call: TRBV7-9; d_call: NA; cdr3_aa: CAIKGVNEQFF; cdr3_nt: TGTGCCATTAAAGGAGTGAATGAGCAGTTCTTC
clone_size: many; j_call: TRBJ1-4; cdr3_length: 13; v_call: TRBV10-3; d_call: TRBD1; cdr3_aa: CANPRGLSEKLFF; cdr3_nt: TGTGCCAACCCCAGGGGGCTCAGTGAAAAACTGTTTTTT
clone_size: many; j_call: TRBJ1-1; cdr3_length: 13; v_call: TRBV28; d_call: NA; cdr3_aa: CASSFLTNTEAFF; cdr3_nt: TGTGCCAGCAGTTTTTTGACGAACACTGAAGCTTTCTTT
clone_size: many; j_call: TRBJ2-7; cdr3_length: 13; v_call: TRBV7-3; d_call: NA; cdr3_aa: CASSSWDGYEQYF; cdr3_nt: TGTGCCAGCAGCTCGTGGGACGGGTACGAGCAGTACTTC
clone_size: NA; j_call: TRBJ2-5; cdr3_length: 16; v_call: TRBV18; d_call: TRBD1; cdr3_aa: CASSPLAGTGRETQYF; cdr3_nt: TGTGCCAGCTCACCACTTGCAGGGACAGGTCGAGAGACCCAGTACTTC
clone_size: many; j_call: TRBJ1-3; cdr3_length: 16; v_call: TRBV18; d_call: NA; cdr3_aa: CASSPAGTALGNTIYF; cdr3_nt: TGTGCCAGCTCACCTGCCGGGACCGCGCTTGGAAACACCATATATTTT
clone_size: many; j_call: TRBJ2-1; cdr3_length: 12; v_call: TRBV2; d_call: NA; cdr3_aa: CASSAAYNEQFF; cdr3_nt: TGTGCCAGCAGTGCCGCCTACAATGAGCAGTTCTTC
clone_size: many; j_call: TRBJ2-7; cdr3_length: 15; v_call: TRBV7-7; d_call: TRBD1; cdr3_aa: CASSLETGGSYEQYF; cdr3_nt: TGTGCCAGCAGCTTAGAAACAGGGGGCTCCTACGAGCAGTACTTC
clone_size: many; j_call: TRBJ2-2; cdr3_length: 16; v_call: TRBV6-1; d_call: TRBD1; cdr3_aa: CASRGSQGFGTGELFF; cdr3_nt: TGTGCCAGCAGGGGATCACAGGGGTTTGGTACCGGGGAGCTGTTTTTT
clone_size: many; j_call: TRBJ2-7; cdr3_length: 13; v_call: TRBV7-9; d_call: NA; cdr3_aa: CASSLGMAYEQYF; cdr3_nt: TGTGCCAGCAGCTTAGGGATGGCCTACGAGCAGTACTTC
clone_size: many; j_call: TRBJ2-3; cdr3_length: 16; v_call: TRBV6-5; d_call: NA; cdr3_aa: CASSYVRTDHTDTQYF; cdr3_nt: TGTGCCAGCAGTTACGTCCGCACCGATCATACAGATACGCAGTATTTT
clone_size: many; j_call: TRBJ2-7; cdr3_length: 16; v_call: TRBV27; d_call: TRBD2; cdr3_aa: CASSSHIAGTVPKQYF; cdr3_nt: TGTGCCAGCAGTTCCCATATAGCGGGAACGGTACCAAAGCAGTACTTC
clone_size: few; j_call: TRBJ2-1; cdr3_length: 14; v_call: TRBV20-1; d_call: TRBD2; cdr3_aa: CSAILAGGWNEQFF; cdr3_nt: TGCAGTGCAATACTAGCGGGAGGGTGGAATGAGCAGTTCTTC
clone_size: many; j_call: TRBJ2-5; cdr3_length: 14; v_call: TRBV12-3/TRBV12-4; d_call: NA; cdr3_aa: CASSKGGRRETQYF; cdr3_nt: TGTGCCAGCTCAAAAGGGGGGAGAAGAGAGACCCAGTACTTC
clone_size: many; j_call: TRBJ1-2; cdr3_length: 15; v_call: TRBV7-9; d_call: TRBD1; cdr3_aa: CASSLGPDRVDGYTF; cdr3_nt: TGTGCCAGCAGCTTAGGACCAGACAGGGTAGATGGCTACACCTTC
clone_size: many; j_call: TRBJ2-7; cdr3_length: 15; v_call: TRBV27; d_call: NA; cdr3_aa: CASSLLVAAGYEQYF; cdr3_nt: TGTGCCAGCAGTTTATTGGTTGCCGCTGGCTACGAGCAGTACTTC
clone_size: many; j_call: TRBJ2-5; cdr3_length: 13; v_call: TRBV5-1; d_call: NA; cdr3_aa: CASSWLPQETQYF; cdr3_nt: TGCGCCAGCAGCTGGCTCCCCCAAGAGACCCAGTACTTC
clone_size: once; j_call: TRBJ2-7; cdr3_length: 16; v_call: TRBV12-3/TRBV12-4; d_call: TRBD2; cdr3_aa: CASSFSLAGAGGEQYF; cdr3_nt: TGTGCCAGCAGTTTTAGTCTAGCGGGAGCAGGAGGCGAGCAGTACTTC
clone_size: many; j_call: TRBJ2-7; cdr3_length: 16; v_call: TRBV18; d_call: NA; cdr3_aa: CASSPPSTEFSYEQYF; cdr3_nt: TGTGCCAGCTCACCACCGTCGACGGAGTTTTCCTACGAGCAGTACTTC
clone_size: few; j_call: TRBJ2-1; cdr3_length: 15; v_call: TRBV4-1; d_call: TRBD1; cdr3_aa: CASSPSGQGYNEQFF; cdr3_nt: TGCGCCAGCAGCCCATCGGGACAGGGCTACAATGAGCAGTTCTTC